This T cell receptor (beta chain) was recovered during a study of blood T cell repertoires in COVID-19. Study overall: Specimens from acute and convalescent COVID-19 originated in the United States, Italy and Spain.

Assay: immunoSEQ multiplex PCR; the TCRdb copy retains only in-frame clones and omits some. The sample includes about 22,000 clones, 90% seen only once; the top ten take 2.5% to 3%. CDR3 length equals 13 residues. In germline, CDR1 is LGHDT, CDR2 YNNKEL (reference sequence). Trimming cost V 4 bases and J 2 bases, with 8 bases left between them. The sample was peripheral blood. The V call is TRBV3-1 (or the pseudogene TRBV3-2), the J call TRBJ1-2; D gene unclear. This clonotype was obtained from an older man with acute or convalescent COVID-19. The CDR3 here is CASSPSRNYGYTF. CDR3 sequence (DNA): TGTGCCAGCAGCCCTAGCAGGAACTATGGCTACACCTTC.